This T cell receptor beta chain was retrieved from a study of OX40 agonist ivuxolimab in advanced cancers. Study-wide background: Patients were infused with ivuxolimab every 2 weeks at 0.01 to 10 mg/kg. The dose-escalation cohort was about 87% male, with a mean age of approximately 62 years, ranging roughly 20 to 90. Enrollees could have had prior anti-PD-1, anti-PD-L1 or anti-CTLA-4 therapy, which 30% to 50% had received.

Patients had blood sampled at baseline and again on cycle 4 day 1 and cycle 7 day 1. Assay used: immunoSEQ multiplex PCR; TCRdb lists only in-frame clones, some missing. The repertoire holds about 40,000 clones, about nine tenths seen once, with roughly a quarter in the top ten. V was shortened by 4 bases and J by 7 bases, with 11 bases between the two germline ends. Germline V gene sequence: CDR1 SGHTS, CDR2 YDEGEE. The CDR3 is 12 amino acids. This receptor was taken from an adult with an advanced solid tumor such as melanoma, head and neck, liver or kidney cancer. The sequences come from CD4+ or CD8+ T cells sorted from blood, collected in a trial of the OX40 agonist ivuxolimab. The chain uses TRBV5-8 and TRBJ1-1; D ambiguous. The CDR3 spells CASSEHRVEAFF. CDR3 nucleotides: TGTGCCAGCAGCGAACATAGAGTTGAAGCTTTCTTT.